The sequence of this TCR beta chain was determined in a study of T cell responses to AZD1222 COVID-19 vaccine. CDR1 is KGHSH, CDR2 LQKENI, per germline. The V and J ends lost 6 bases and 3 bases respectively, with 11 bases between them. The CDR3 length is 14 residues. Using immunoSEQ multiplex PCR, the repertoire was profiled, and TCRdb retains in-frame clones only, with some absent. The repertoire consists of about 110,000 clones, with over 75% occurring once and the leading ten covering 3.5% to 5.5%. The TCR comes from an adult in good health. Sequenced material: peripheral blood, taken on day 0 of AZD1222 vaccination. This chain uses TRBV18 with TRBJ2-2; D possibly corresponds to TRBD1 (5 bases). The CDR3 is CASSPQGDTGELFF. As DNA, the CDR3 is TGTGCCAGCTCCCCTCAGGGCGACACCGGGGAGCTGTTTTTT.